The 31 T cell receptor beta chains below come from one sample, sequenced in a study of blood T cell repertoires in COVID-19. Produced via immunoSEQ multiplex PCR; TCRdb's table is partial and in-frame only. The data contain under 35,000 clones, around 89% of them seen just once; the ten biggest clones take up 5% to 6.5%. The sample taken for sequencing was peripheral blood. The receptors stem from a human donor in a cohort sampled during active COVID-19.

The V call is TRBV30, the J call TRBJ2-1; D is ambiguous. Trimming removed 3 bases from V and 5 bases from J, with 11 bases in between. The CDR3 has 13 amino acids. Germline-derived CDR1 and CDR2 are GTSNPN and SVGIG (reference sequence). This chain's CDR3 is CAWRLFGHNEQFF. DNA of the CDR3: TGTGCCTGGAGGCTCTTTGGCCACAATGAGCAGTTCTTC.

This chain links TRBV7-9 with TRBJ2-5, with D possibly matching TRBD1 (6 bases). Deletions cut 6 bases from V and 4 bases from J, with 15 bases between. CDR3 length equals 14 residues. Germline-derived CDR1 and CDR2 are SEHNR and FQNEAQ (reference sequence). The CDR3 is CASRGTPSAETQYF. In nucleotides, the CDR3 is TGTGCCAGCAGGGGGACACCCAGCGCAGAGACCCAGTACTTC.

The V gene is TRBV6-4, the J gene TRBJ2-3, with 10 bases that match TRBD2. The CDR3 length is 15 residues. After removal of 5 bases from V and 6 bases from J, the junction contained 8 bases not matched to a gene. The germline CDR1 and CDR2 sequences are MRHNA and SNTAGT. CDR3 in amino acids: CASSFSSGGMDTQYF. CDR3 nucleotide sequence: TGTGCCAGCAGTTTTTCTAGCGGGGGTATGGATACGCAGTATTTT.

This sequence joins TRBV12-3 or TRBV12-4 and TRBJ1-5, with 10 bases aligning to TRBD1. V was pared by 6 bases and J by 6 bases, with 2 bases of the junction left unmatched. The CDR3 sequence is 13 residues long. The CDR3 loop is CASSRDRGQPQHF. In nucleotides, the CDR3 is TGTGCCAGCAGCCGGGACAGGGGTCAGCCCCAGCATTTT.

The rearrangement links TRBV10-3 to TRBJ2-4, with 7 bases lining up with TRBD2. The V segment lost 5 bases and the J segment 6 bases; nucleotides outside the gene matches: 10. The CDR3 extends over 15 amino acids. Germline CDR1 ENHRY, CDR2 SYGVKD. CDR3: CAISISSGVGNIQYF. DNA of the CDR3: TGTGCCATCAGTATCTCCAGCGGGGTAGGAAACATTCAGTACTTC.

V usage is TRBV4-3 and J usage is TRBJ1-4; possible D gene TRBD1, 6 bases. Per the germline V gene, CDR1 is LGHNA and CDR2 is YSLEER. V gave up 3 bases and J gave up 3 bases, with 17 bases separating them. The CDR3 runs to 17 residues. The CDR3 DNA follows: TGCGCCAGCAGCCAGGTGGGGGGGCGCGGGGCTAATGAAAAACTGTTTTTT. The encoded protein is CASSQVGGRGANEKLFF.

The rearrangement links TRBV10-1 to TRBJ2-7, with 7 bases aligning to TRBD2. From germline, CDR1 is WNHNN and CDR2 SYGVQD (reference sequence). The V and J ends lost 6 bases and 7 bases, in that order; junction bases with no gene match: 9. The CDR3 has 13 amino acids. CDR3 sequence (DNA): TGCGCCAGCAGCTTCACTAAAGCGGGGGAGCAGTACTTC. Translation gives CASSFTKAGEQYF.

The V and J genes are TRBV5-1 and TRBJ1-2, with D possibly TRBD1 on 6 matching bases. Germline-derived CDR1 and CDR2 are SGHRS and YFSETQ. The CDR3 contains 14 residues. The V gene lost 0 bases and the J gene lost 2 bases, with 8 bases spanning the gap. The CDR3 sequence: CASSLDGGNYGYTF. In DNA, the CDR3 is TGCGCCAGCAGCTTGGATGGGGGCAACTATGGCTACACCTTC.

Details on this clone: Sequence at one end of the junction differs from germline and may be a read error. This chain uses TRBV6-6 with TRBJ2-7; weak D call: TRBD2 (6 bases). Germline values: CDR1 MNHNY, CDR2 SVGAGI (reference sequence). CDR3 length equals 13 residues. The CDR3 DNA follows: TGTGCCAGCAGTGGCCGGGACTCCCACGAGCAGTACTTC. Translated: CASSGRDSHEQYF.

This clone was recorded once. The chain couples TRBV2 to TRBJ2-3; TRBD2 matches 8 bases. Germline values: CDR1 SNHLY, CDR2 FYNNEI. This CDR3 spans 16 amino acids. The V segment lost 9 bases and the J segment 1 base; nucleotides outside the gene matches: 12. The CDR3 sequence is CASSLAGGWGTDTQYF. As DNA, the CDR3 is TGTGCCAGTTCCTTGGCGGGGGGATGGGGCACAGATACGCAGTATTTT.

CDR3: CASSLGGVSGTHYGYTF. In DNA form, the CDR3 reads TGTGCCAGCAGCTTGGGGGGGGTTTCGGGAACCCACTATGGCTACACCTTC. V gene TRBV5-5 combines with J gene TRBJ1-2; D may be TRBD1 (5 bases). In germline, CDR1 is SGHKS, CDR2 YYEKEE (reference sequence). V shed 0 bases and J shed 3 bases, with 18 bases lying between them. This CDR3 is 17 amino acids long.

This chain connects TRBV5-4 to TRBJ1-1, with a tentative D call TRBD1 (5 bases). V lost 4 bases and J lost 0, with 10 bases in between. CDR3 length: 14 residues. Per the germline V gene, CDR1 is SGHNT and CDR2 is YYREEE (reference sequence). The CDR3 DNA follows: TGTGCCAGCAGCAGAGACAGACTGAACACTGAAGCTTTCTTT. This sequence encodes CASSRDRLNTEAFF.

This clone was detected once. The chain combines TRBV6-2 or TRBV6-3 with TRBJ2-5; D is ambiguous. The V and J ends lost 6 bases and 0 bases respectively, with 17 bases between them. Germline loops: CDR1 MNHEY, CDR2 SVGEGT. The CDR3 consists of 16 residues. CDR3 sequence: CASSPRLLTYQETQYF. CDR3 coding DNA: TGTGCCAGCAGCCCTCGACTCCTAACGTACCAAGAGACCCAGTACTTC.

The chain is built from TRBV27 and TRBJ2-7, with D possibly being TRBD2 (6 bases). The CDR3 consists of 15 residues. Trimming removed 2 bases from V and 3 bases from J, with 14 bases in between. Germline CDR1 MNHEY, CDR2 SMNVEV (reference sequence). CDR3 sequence reads: CASSLRRGPGYEQYF. The CDR3, as DNA: TGTGCCAGCAGTTTAAGGCGGGGACCGGGCTACGAGCAGTACTTC.

Of note for this clone: One end of the junction does not line up with germline, which may come from a read error. V usage is TRBV28 and J usage is TRBJ1-3; 10 bases are a match to TRBD1. Germline V gene sequence: CDR1 MDHEN, CDR2 SYDVKM. The CDR3 runs 15 residues. The CDR3 DNA is TGTGCCACCAGTTTTGGGACAGGGGCAGGAAACACCATATATTTT. This translates into CATSFGTGAGNTIYF.

The rearrangement uses TRBV19 and TRBJ1-5; D uncertain. This CDR3 contains 14 residues. Deletions cut 6 bases from V and 0 bases from J, with 9 bases between. Germline V CDR1 and CDR2: LNHDA, SQIVND (reference sequence). CDR3 coding DNA: TGTGCCAGTAGGGGCAGGTCTAGCAATCAGCCCCAGCATTTT. This codes for CASRGRSSNQPQHF.

J is TRBJ2-7 and V is TRBV7-9; D may be TRBD1 (6 bases). The ends were cut back, 5 bases at V and 2 bases at J, with 19 bases in the middle. The CDR3 is 16 residues long. The V gene's germline CDR1 is SEHNR and CDR2 FQNEAQ (reference sequence). CDR3 DNA: TGTGCCAGCAGCGATACAGGGAGAGGTGATCCCTACGAGCAGTACTTC. This translates into CASSDTGRGDPYEQYF.

This clone was found once. The chain couples TRBV27 to TRBJ1-4; 9 bases line up with TRBD1. Germline CDR1 reads MNHEY; CDR2 reads SMNVEV (reference sequence). The ends lost 1 base at V and 4 bases at J; junction bases unmatched: 10. The CDR3 length is 18 residues. The DNA of the CDR3 is TGTGCCAGCAGTTTATGGGGGACAGGGCTTGGGGGTAATGAAAAACTGTTTTTT. Protein sequence: CASSLWGTGLGGNEKLFF. Drawing the rest from reference TRBV27 and TRBJ1-4, the complete variable domain is EAQVTQNPRYLITVTGKKLTVTCSQNMNHEYMSWYRQDPGLGLRQIYYSMNVEVTDKGDVPEGYKVSRKEKRNFPLILESPSPNQTSLYFCASSLWGTGLGGNEKLFFGSGTQLSVL.

The chain recombines TRBV5-5 with TRBJ2-7; D is uncertain. This CDR3 region has 14 residues. The germline CDR1 and CDR2 sequences are SGHKS and YYEKEE (reference sequence). V gave up 1 base and J gave up 3 bases, with 11 bases separating them. CDR3 DNA: TGTGCCAGCAGCTTGTGGGCCGTAATCTACGAGCAGTACTTC. This encodes CASSLWAVIYEQYF.

The chain links TRBV4-1 to TRBJ2-3, with D unclear. The V gene's germline CDR1 is MGHRA and CDR2 YSYEKL. The CDR3 has 16 amino acids. With 1 base removed from V and 0 bases from J, the gap between germline ends came to 11 bases. The CDR3 region has the DNA TGCGCCAGCAGCCAAGCCCCAGTTCCTAGCACAGATACGCAGTATTTT. It specifies CASSQAPVPSTDTQYF.

The chain couples TRBV7-3 to TRBJ2-2; 9 bases fit TRBD2. The germline CDR1 and CDR2 sequences are SGHTA and FQGTGA. Trimming removed 4 bases from V and 6 bases from J; junction bases left unmatched: 6. This CDR3 spans 15 amino acids. As DNA, the CDR3 is TGTGCCAGCAGCTATAGCGGGGGTTTGGCCGGGGAGCTGTTTTTT. This sequence encodes CASSYSGGLAGELFF.

The rearrangement uses TRBV4-3 and TRBJ2-3; 7 nucleotides line up with TRBD1. This CDR3 is built from 14 residues. Germline loops: CDR1 LGHNA, CDR2 YSLEER. The V gene end was trimmed by 4 bases and the J gene end by 4 bases; junction bases not matched to a gene: 5. The CDR3 region is CASSRGTEADTQYF. DNA for the CDR3: TGCGCCAGCAGCCGTGGGACAGAGGCAGATACGCAGTATTTT.

This rearrangement joins TRBV25-1 to TRBJ2-1; 8 bases are a match to TRBD1. The germline gives CDR1 MGHDK, CDR2 SYGVNS. The CDR3 spans 14 residues. V shed 3 bases and J 9 bases; nucleotides not matched to a gene: 7. CDR3 loop: CASSDGQGSSEQFF. The CDR3 nucleotides read TGTGCCAGCAGTGATGGACAGGGTTCGAGTGAGCAGTTCTTC.

The chain has TRBV10-3 and TRBJ2-5; 10 nucleotides line up with TRBD2. Germline CDR1 reads ENHRY; CDR2 reads SYGVKD. CDR3 length equals 15 residues. V dropped 7 bases and J dropped 1; count of bases not matched to a gene: 6. In DNA, the CDR3 is TGTGCCATCAAGGCTAGCGGGGGCCTCCAAGAGACCCAGTACTTC. This codes for CAIKASGGLQETQYF.

V usage is TRBV5-4 and J usage is TRBJ1-5; D is ambiguous. This CDR3 spans 16 amino acids. The V gene's germline CDR1 is SGHNT and CDR2 YYREEE (reference sequence). V shed 4 bases and J shed 0 bases, with 14 bases lying between them. The CDR3 sequence is CASSRFSDYSNQPQHF. The DNA for the CDR3 is TGTGCCAGCAGCCGATTTAGTGATTATAGCAATCAGCCCCAGCATTTT.

This clone was seen only a few times. V usage is TRBV30 and J usage is TRBJ1-5, with TRBD1 matching 7 bases. The CDR3 runs to 13 residues. CDR1 is GTSNPN, CDR2 SVGIG, per germline (reference sequence). V was pared by 6 bases and J by 6 bases, with 8 bases of the junction left unmatched. The CDR3 sequence is CACSKGAGQPQHF. CDR3 DNA: TGTGCCTGTTCCAAGGGGGCGGGTCAGCCCCAGCATTTT.

V and J are TRBV19 and TRBJ2-1; D possibly corresponds to TRBD1 (7 bases). The CDR3 loop spans 15 amino acids. Deletions cut 9 bases from V and 4 bases from J, with 19 bases between. The germline V gene encodes CDR1 LNHDA and CDR2 SQIVND (reference sequence). The CDR3 DNA is TGTGCCAGCAGAAGACCAGGGGGGACGTACAATGAGCAGTTCTTC. It specifies CASRRPGGTYNEQFF.

CDR3 sequence reads: CASSRSVGGVTGELFF. The CDR3 DNA sequence: TGTGCCAGCTCACGGTCTGTCGGGGGAGTTACCGGGGAGCTGTTTTTT. The chain links TRBV18 to TRBJ2-2, with D possibly matching TRBD2 (6 bases). V lost 4 bases and J lost 5, with 17 bases in between. The length of the CDR3 is 16 residues. Germline CDR1 KGHSH, CDR2 LQKENI.

The chain couples TRBV27 to TRBJ2-3; TRBD1 aligns across 12 bases. After removal of 6 bases from V and 6 bases from J, the junction contained 13 bases not matched to a gene. Germline CDR1 and CDR2: MNHEY and SMNVEV (reference sequence). The CDR3 length is 17 residues. The CDR3 spells CASSRMTGTGGRDTQYF. The CDR3 region has the DNA TGTGCCAGCAGCCGAATGACCGGGACAGGGGGCAGGGATACGCAGTATTTT.

The chain is built from TRBV6-6 and TRBJ1-3, with 8 bases fitting TRBD1. This CDR3 spans 18 amino acids. V was clipped by 5 bases and J by 2 bases; unmatched bases: 14. Germline V gives CDR1 MNHNY, CDR2 SVGAGI (reference sequence). DNA for the CDR3: TGTGCCAGCAGTCCCCTTTGGGGACAGGTTGGTCCTGGAAACACCATATATTTT. It yields the protein CASSPLWGQVGPGNTIYF.

The chain uses TRBV3-1 (or the pseudogene TRBV3-2) and TRBJ2-1; 11 bases agree with TRBD2. The CDR3 has 19 residues. Germline values: CDR1 LGHDT, CDR2 YNNKEL (reference sequence). V shed 3 bases, J shed 0 bases, and the junction held 10 bases outside the gene matches. The CDR3 region has the DNA TGTGCCAGCAGCCACCCCGGACTAGCGGGTACTAGCTCCTACAATGAGCAGTTCTTC. This gives the protein CASSHPGLAGTSSYNEQFF.